This passage covers 5 T cell receptor beta chains from one sample sequenced in a study of blood T cells in healthy people across ages (dated by TCRdb to between 2015 and 2017). Library preparation used 5' RACE. Sequencing was carried out with an Illumina HiSeq 2500. A second roughly 6 to 11 cycle PCR used a sample-barcoded 5' primer and a J-beta primer mix. TCRdb itself trimmed the public reads at Q25 with fastp, ran MiXCR and retained productive beta chains. A single entry per CDR3 protein holds the most common genes and DNA from its merged rows. The sample includes roughly 800,000 distinct CDR3 sequences, with 58% observed a single time. 20% to 25% of the sample comes from the top ten. The material sequenced was blood. Every receptor here comes from a man aged 30 to 45 in good health.

This sequence joins TRBV27 and TRBJ2-7; 7 positions match TRBD2. V gave up 8 bases and J gave up 9 bases; unmatched junction bases: 16. This CDR3 has 14 residues. Germline lookup yields CDR1 MNHEY and CDR2 SMNVEV (reference sequence). CDR3 in amino acids: CASEPGGSSRGQYF. CDR3 sequence (DNA): TGTGCCAGCGAACCGGGCGGGAGCTCGAGGGGGCAGTACTTC.

The J gene is TRBJ2-3, the V gene TRBV20-1, with D unresolved. The CDR3 loop spans 13 amino acids. Trimming took 1 base from V and 6 from J, leaving 11 bases between them. CDR1 is DFQATT, CDR2 SNEGSKA, per germline (reference sequence). In DNA, the CDR3 is TGCAGTGCTAGAGCCCAACCCCGGGATACGCAGTATTTT. This gives the protein CSARAQPRDTQYF.

The V and J genes are TRBV25-1 and TRBJ1-2, with D unclear. The V and J ends lost 3 bases and 4 bases respectively, with 24 bases between them. There are 18 residues in the CDR3. The germline V gene encodes CDR1 MGHDK and CDR2 SYGVNS. The CDR3 DNA reads as TGTGCCAGCAGTGAGTTGAAGTCTGAGCCAGGCCTTTCCTATGGCTACACCTTC. Translating gives CASSELKSEPGLSYGYTF.

The V gene is TRBV28, the J gene TRBJ2-5, with D unresolved. The closer fit of TRBJ2-7 to the DNA end suggests the J call may be wrong. In germline, CDR1 is MDHEN, CDR2 SYDVKM. This CDR3 comprises 10 residues. CDR3 DNA: TGTGCCAGCAAAGGACCCGAGCAGTACTTC. This sequence encodes CASKGPEQYF.

This chain links TRBV7-6 with TRBJ2-2; D is uncertain. The CDR3 is 16 amino acids. CDR1 and CDR2 (germline): SGHVS, FNYEAQ. V was shortened by 5 bases and J by 1 base, with 14 bases between the two germline ends. The CDR3 DNA is TGTGCCAGCAGCCAGACTCGGGCAGAGAACACCGGGGAGCTGTTTTTT. This sequence encodes CASSQTRAENTGELFF.